These T cell receptor beta chains were read from a single sample in a study of OX40 agonist ivuxolimab in advanced cancers. TCRdb's table, derived via immunoSEQ multiplex PCR, lists solely in-frame clones and lacks some. The table records approximately 88,000 clones, around nine tenths of them present only once. The starting material was CD4+ or CD8+ T cells sorted from blood, obtained in a trial of the OX40 agonist ivuxolimab. These receptors were taken from an adult with an advanced solid tumor such as melanoma, head and neck, liver or kidney cancer. The CDR3 runs from the conserved cysteine through the conserved F or W. Fields, in order: J gene, D gene, V gene, clone size, CDR3 DNA, CDR3 protein. The D gene is left open where the match is weak. The size of a clone is reported for some rows only, either as once, few or many, or as a class for expanded clones.

J: TRBJ1-5
D: -
V: TRBV10-3
size: once
DNA: TGTGCCATCAGTGAGGGCGTGGGTGTAGATCAGCCCCAGCATTTT
CDR3: CAISEGVGVDQPQHF

J: TRBJ2-1
D: -
V: TRBV7-9
size: -
DNA: TGTGCCAGCTCGGCCCCCGGGGGCGGGAGTTCCTACAATGAGCAGTTCTTC
CDR3: CASSAPGGGSSYNEQFF

J: TRBJ1-2
D: -
V: TRBV6-1
size: few
DNA: TGTGCCAGCACTATTTCGGGGGAAAATGGCTACACCTTC
CDR3: CASTISGENGYTF

J: TRBJ1-1
D: TRBD1
V: TRBV2
size: -
DNA: TGTGCCAGCAGTGCCCGCAGGGGGCCTATGAACACTGAAGCTTTCTTT
CDR3: CASSARRGPMNTEAFF

J: TRBJ1-2
D: -
V: TRBV2
size: -
DNA: TGTGCCAGCAACGGGGAGGGCTATGGCTACACCTTC
CDR3: CASNGEGYGYTF

J: TRBJ1-1
D: TRBD1
V: TRBV9
size: once
DNA: TGTGCCAGCAGCCCCCGGACAGGTCTGAACACTGAAGCTTTCTTT
CDR3: CASSPRTGLNTEAFF

J: TRBJ1-3
D: TRBD1
V: TRBV4-3
size: -
DNA: TGCGCCAGCAGCCGGGACAGGAGGGGTGGAAACACCATATATTTT
CDR3: CASSRDRRGGNTIYF

J: TRBJ2-5
D: -
V: TRBV6-1
size: -
DNA: TGTGCCAGCTGTATTACCGGGACACCTCAAGAGACCCAGTACTTC
CDR3: CASCITGTPQETQYF

J: TRBJ2-1
D: TRBD2
V: TRBV18
size: -
DNA: TGTGCCAGCTCACCTCCGGGACTAGCGGGACATGGGGGGCAGTTCTTC
CDR3: CASSPPGLAGHGGQFF

J: TRBJ2-5
D: TRBD2
V: TRBV5-4
size: -
DNA: TGTGCCAGCAGCCTCCGGACTAGCGGGAAAGGGCAAGAGACCCAGTACTTC
CDR3: CASSLRTSGKGQETQYF

J: TRBJ2-1
D: -
V: TRBV12-5
size: once
DNA: TGTGCTAGTGGTTTGGCGGTTCTGAGCTCCTACAATGAGCAGTTCTTC
CDR3: CASGLAVLSSYNEQFF

J: TRBJ2-7
D: -
V: TRBV4-3
size: -
DNA: TGCGCCAGCAGCCAAGGCCCCGGGACACCTACTCACGAGCAGTACTTC
CDR3: CASSQGPGTPTHEQYF

J: TRBJ1-5
D: TRBD1
V: TRBV2
size: once
DNA: TGTGCCAGCAGTGGGGGACAGCCCAATCAGCCCCAGCATTTT
CDR3: CASSGGQPNQPQHF

J: TRBJ2-7
D: -
V: TRBV11-2
size: many
DNA: TGTGCCAGCAGCTCACGGGGGGCCTCCTACGAGCAGTACTTC
CDR3: CASSSRGASYEQYF

J: TRBJ2-7
D: -
V: TRBV5-1
size: -
DNA: TGCGCCAGCAGCTTTTCTAGGGACGAGCAGTACTTC
CDR3: CASSFSRDEQYF

J: TRBJ2-3
D: TRBD2
V: TRBV7-3
size: once
DNA: TGTGCCAGCAGCTTAAGCGGGAGGGCCGAAGATACGCAGTATTTT
CDR3: CASSLSGRAEDTQYF

J: TRBJ1-5
D: TRBD1
V: TRBV18
size: -
DNA: TGTGCCAGCCTCCCTACGACAGGGGACGCTCAGCCCCAGCATTTT
CDR3: CASLPTTGDAQPQHF

J: TRBJ2-3
D: -
V: TRBV5-1
size: -
DNA: TGCGCCAGCAGCTCCGGGCAGGGGGGCGCAGATACGCAGTATTTT
CDR3: CASSSGQGGADTQYF

J: TRBJ1-2
D: -
V: TRBV25-1
size: -
DNA: TGTGCCAGCGTCGGGATCCTCGATGGCTACACCTTC
CDR3: CASVGILDGYTF

J: TRBJ2-7
D: -
V: TRBV4-1
size: -
DNA: TGCGCCAGCAGCCAGACCCTAGGGGCCTACGAGCAGTACTTC
CDR3: CASSQTLGAYEQYF

J: TRBJ1-5
D: TRBD1
V: TRBV30
size: once
DNA: TGTGCCTGGAGTGAGGGACAGTTGAATCATCAGCCCCAGCATTTT
CDR3: CAWSEGQLNHQPQHF

J: TRBJ1-4
D: TRBD1
V: TRBV6-6
size: -
DNA: TGTGCCAGCAGGGACAGGGGACAATCAACTAATGAAAAACTGTTTTTT
CDR3: CASRDRGQSTNEKLFF

J: TRBJ1-2
D: TRBD1
V: TRBV19
size: -
DNA: TGTGCCAGTAGTCCCTCCCGACAGGGGCCCTATGGCTACACCTTC
CDR3: CASSPSRQGPYGYTF

J: TRBJ1-5
D: -
V: TRBV6-5
size: -
DNA: TGTGCCAGCAGTTACGGGAATCAGGACCCTCGATCCCAGCATTTT
CDR3: CASSYGNQDPRSQHF

J: TRBJ2-1
D: TRBD2
V: TRBV9
size: -
DNA: TGTGCCAGCAGCGGACTAGCGGGCGATAATGAGCAGTTCTTC
CDR3: CASSGLAGDNEQFF

J: TRBJ2-1
D: -
V: TRBV10-2
size: -
DNA: TGCGCCAGCCTCTCCGATCCATTAGACTACAATGAGCAGTTCTTC
CDR3: CASLSDPLDYNEQFF

J: TRBJ2-1
D: -
V: TRBV20-1
size: -
DNA: TGCAGTGCTACACCCTTCCTCGAGCAGTTCTTC
CDR3: CSATPFLEQFF

J: TRBJ1-6
D: -
V: TRBV6-5
size: -
DNA: TGTGCCAGCAGTTACCGAGGACCGGATTCACCCCTCCACTTT
CDR3: CASSYRGPDSPLHF

J: TRBJ2-3
D: -
V: TRBV6-5
size: -
DNA: TGTGCCAGCAGTTACTCGGGGTCGAGCACAGATACGCAGTATTTT
CDR3: CASSYSGSSTDTQYF

J: TRBJ2-7
D: -
V: TRBV29-1
size: -
DNA: TGCAGCGTTGTGAGGACAGACGAGCAGTACTTC
CDR3: CSVVRTDEQYF

J: TRBJ2-5
D: -
V: TRBV5-1
size: -
DNA: TGCGCCAGCAGCTTGGCCGGGACCAAAGAAGAGACCCAGTACTTC
CDR3: CASSLAGTKEETQYF

J: TRBJ1-1
D: -
V: TRBV7-8
size: -
DNA: TGTGCCAGCAGCATCAGGGACGGAGCTTTCTTT
CDR3: CASSIRDGAFF

J: TRBJ2-7
D: -
V: TRBV23-1
size: -
DNA: TGCGCCAGCAGTCCTACCAACCTACGGCGACCGGAGGCTTTAAACGAGCAGTACTTC
CDR3: CASSPTNLRRPEALNEQYF

J: TRBJ2-1
D: -
V: TRBV7-6
size: -
DNA: TGTGCCAGCAGCTTACGTCAGGGCAATGAGCAGTTCTTC
CDR3: CASSLRQGNEQFF

J: TRBJ2-1
D: TRBD2
V: TRBV19
size: -
DNA: TGTGCCAGTAGTATAGCCGGGACTAGCGGGAGTGGGTACAATGAGCAGTTCTTC
CDR3: CASSIAGTSGSGYNEQFF

J: TRBJ1-1
D: TRBD1
V: TRBV7-2
size: -
DNA: TGTGCCAGCAGCATCACAGGGGCACTGAACACTGAAGCTTTCTTT
CDR3: CASSITGALNTEAFF

J: TRBJ2-3
D: -
V: TRBV9
size: -
DNA: TGTGCCAGCAGCGCCAAGCCCTACATGGATACGCAGTATTTT
CDR3: CASSAKPYMDTQYF

J: TRBJ2-3
D: TRBD1
V: TRBV9
size: once
DNA: TGTGCCAGCAGCGGGACAGGGGATCCAGATACGCAGTATTTT
CDR3: CASSGTGDPDTQYF

J: TRBJ2-5
D: TRBD1
V: TRBV5-3
size: -
DNA: TGTGCCAGAAGCTTGGTTTATTTCGGGGACAGGGGCGAGACCCAGTACTTC
CDR3: CARSLVYFGDRGETQYF

J: TRBJ2-3
D: TRBD2
V: TRBV7-3
size: -
DNA: TGTGCCAGCAGCTCCCAAGCGGGAGGGCTAGATACGCAGTATTTT
CDR3: CASSSQAGGLDTQYF

J: TRBJ2-6
D: -
V: TRBV30
size: -
DNA: TGTGCCTTAGGGTGGAGCTCTGGGGCCAACGTCCTGACTTTC
CDR3: CALGWSSGANVLTF

J: TRBJ2-7
D: -
V: TRBV30
size: -
DNA: TGTGCCTGGAGTGTACCCCGTAGGGGGGGTTCGGCATACGAGCAGTACTTC
CDR3: CAWSVPRRGGSAYEQYF